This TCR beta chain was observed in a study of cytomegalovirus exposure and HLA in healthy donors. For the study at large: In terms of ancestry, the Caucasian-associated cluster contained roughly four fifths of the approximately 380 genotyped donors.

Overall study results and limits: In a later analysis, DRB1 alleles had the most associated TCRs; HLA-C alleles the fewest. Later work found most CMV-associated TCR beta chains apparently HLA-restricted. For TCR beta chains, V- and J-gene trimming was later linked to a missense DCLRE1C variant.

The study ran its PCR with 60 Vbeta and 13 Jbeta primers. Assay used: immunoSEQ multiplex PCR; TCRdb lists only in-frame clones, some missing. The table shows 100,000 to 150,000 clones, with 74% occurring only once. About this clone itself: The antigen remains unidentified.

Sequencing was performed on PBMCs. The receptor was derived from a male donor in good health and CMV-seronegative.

CDR3 loop: CAWMGLAGSYNEQFF. The CDR3, as DNA: TGTGCCTGGATGGGACTAGCGGGGTCCTACAATGAGCAGTTCTTC. The chain couples TRBV30 to TRBJ2-1, with 13 bases that match TRBD2. CDR1 and CDR2 from the germline V gene are GTSNPN and SVGIG (reference sequence). This CDR3 is built from 15 residues. The ends lost 4 bases at V and 1 base at J; junction bases unmatched: 1.